Given below is one TCR beta chain in context. Its antigen remains undetermined. Base quality data are lacking; no much larger clone is found one base away. Inclusive of the bounding cysteine and phenylalanine, the CDR3 is 15 residues long. Of the read, only the CDR3 DNA is kept; its 45 bases are in frame from base 1. From V the trimming removes 4 bases and from J it removes 5 bases, while the gene matches leave 3 bases of the junction unaccounted for. The germline V gene gives CDR1 as SGHTA and CDR2 as FQGNSA. The immunoSEQ Assay, a bias-controlled multiplex PCR, was used to amplify TCRbeta CDR3 regions from genomic DNA. As for how the authors treated the data: Within the assay, amplification of reference gene primers was used to estimate how many nucleated cells each sample contained. To quantify the absolute abundance of each unique TCRbeta CDR3 rearrangement, sequence reads were collapsed and filtered. For each sample, productive Simpson clonality was calculated as the square root of Simpson's diversity index over productive rearrangements. TCRdb retrieved this table from immuneACCESS and kept in-frame rearrangements only. Not all clones are present; in checked studies, unresolved V genes account for under half, and no reason is known for the remainder. V and J calls and clone size follow that table, whereas D and trimming were derived from the DNA. The sample table records about 240,000 clones; roughly 91% of these occur just once. 3.5% to 4.5% of the sample belongs to the ten largest clones.

In the prospective study, participants were roughly 18 to 95 years old, resided in about 25 geographic areas of the United States, and were enrolled through a virtual design. Cohort assignment in the prospective study relied on participant-reported clinical history from a screening survey and a study questionnaire. For ImmuneRACE Cohort 3, a participant was defined as recovered based on two consecutive negative NP/OP PCR tests, clearance by a healthcare professional, or resolution of symptoms. In the prospective study, mobile phlebotomists collected whole blood, serum and a nasopharyngeal or oropharyngeal swab from each participant. Prospective study participants could optionally give additional blood draws and questionnaires over an approximately two-month period. Before DNA extraction, blood samples from the prospective study were shipped at room temperature or frozen. The data were obtained in a study of blood T cell repertoires in COVID-19 (dated by TCRdb to between 2020 and 2021). In the study overall: Samples covering the acute and convalescent phases of COVID-19 were provided by collaborators in the United States, Italy and Spain. Nearly every sample came with metadata listing a de-identified subject ID, COVID-19 status, age in years and sex. Subjects who had been exposed to COVID-19, were actively infected with it, or had recovered from it provided the deeply sampled blood TCRbeta repertoires that made up the dataset. The material from the prospective study consisted of cDNA or gDNA derived from T cells, B-cell-depleted T cells, or PBMCs. The repertoires were made available in a free public database intended to serve as a resource for research on the immune response to SARS-CoV-2. Where HLA class I and class II types were available, the types were taken from metadata supplied by the sample provider, not from assay-based typing. Samples were obtained from the ongoing ImmuneRACE study (first 160 participants) and from over 1,000 subjects provided by 6 global collaborators. Overall results and qualifications from the work: The amount of clinical and demographic metadata varied by source and participant and was provided uncurated.

Material: PBMCs or T cells enriched from blood (not recorded which). The sequence came from a woman aged 25-40 years who had recovered from COVID-19. The chain is assembled from TRBV7-2 and TRBJ1-6, with 9 junctional bases fitting TRBD1. The DNA sequence follows: TGTGCCAGCAGCTCACAGGGGGCGGATAATTCACCCCTCCACTTT. Its translation reads: CASSSQGADNSPLHF.